What follows are 8 T cell receptor beta chains derived from one specimen sequenced in a study of memory CD4+ T cells and cytomegalovirus serostatus. The sort gate was single viable CD3+CD4+CD8-CD45RO+ cells for memory CD4+ T cells. This table comes from immunoSEQ multiplex PCR, and its TCRdb copy is limited to in-frame clones, with some not included. The data show about 41,000 clones, roughly 83% seen once. The sequencing input was memory CD4+ T cells from blood. The origin of the receptors is an adult in good health and CMV-seronegative.

The gene calls are TRBV7-8 and TRBJ2-5; tentative D call: TRBD1 (6 bases). Trimming removed 3 bases from V and 1 base from J, with 9 bases in between. This CDR3 comprises 14 residues. Germline CDR1 and CDR2: SGHVS and FQNEAQ. The CDR3 bases are TGTGCCAGCAGCTTGGGACACATCCAAGAGACCCAGTACTTC. This sequence encodes CASSLGHIQETQYF.

The V and J genes are TRBV7-2 and TRBJ1-5; D is ambiguous. The CDR3 extends over 13 amino acids. Germline assignment: CDR1 SGHTA and CDR2 FQGNSA. The germline V and J ends were trimmed by 5 bases and 5 bases, with 10 bases remaining between them. CDR3 amino acids: CASSPARYQPQHF. Written as DNA, the CDR3 is TGTGCCAGCAGCCCAGCGAGGTATCAGCCCCAGCATTTT.

This rearrangement joins TRBV29-1 to TRBJ2-3; D possibly corresponds to TRBD1 (6 bases). The CDR3 length is 13 residues. Trimming cost V 6 bases and J 6 bases, with 16 bases left between them. Germline CDR1 is SQVTM and CDR2 is ANQGSEA. In nucleotides, the CDR3 is TGCAGCGTAAGCAGGGGTAGGGGGGATACGCAGTATTTT. As protein: CSVSRGRGDTQYF.

This rearrangement joins TRBV5-4 to TRBJ1-5; no definite D call. The CDR3 extends over 11 amino acids. Germline CDR1 SGHNT, CDR2 YYREEE (reference sequence). The CDR3 reads CHLHRDKPQHF. DNA for the CDR3: TGTCATCTGCACCGAGATAAGCCCCAGCATTTT.

The chain employs TRBV6-6 and TRBJ2-3, with D unresolved. The CDR3 has 11 residues. Germline V gene lookup returns CDR1 MNHNY and CDR2 SVGAGI (reference sequence). Trimming took 7 bases from V and 2 from J, leaving 4 bases between them. The CDR3 nucleotides are TGTGCCAGCAAGGACACAGATACGCAGTATTTT. It is translated as CASKDTDTQYF.

This chain joins TRBV6-5 and TRBJ1-5; D unresolved. Germline V gene data show CDR1 as MNHEY and CDR2 as SVGAGI. The CDR3 sequence is 13 residues long. The V end lost 1 base, the J end lost 6 bases, and 7 bases lay between the germline ends. CDR3 DNA sequence: TGTGCCAGCAGTTACTTCAAGGGTCAGCCCCAGCATTTT. Its translation: CASSYFKGQPQHF.

This chain links TRBV5-1 with TRBJ2-5, with 8 bases fitting TRBD2. Germline CDR1 SGHRS, CDR2 YFSETQ. Trimming cost V 0 bases and J 5 bases; bases outside gene matches: 9. The CDR3 contains 16 residues. CDR3 sequence: CASSLAGGQTGETQYF. CDR3 DNA: TGCGCCAGCAGCTTGGCGGGGGGGCAAACGGGGGAGACCCAGTACTTC.

V and J are TRBV30 and TRBJ1-6; the match to TRBD1 covers 12 bases. The germline V gene encodes CDR1 GTSNPN and CDR2 SVGIG (reference sequence). CDR3 length: 18 amino acids. The J segment lost 7 bases and the V segment lost 2 bases, leaving 12 bases of the junction unmatched. The CDR3 DNA reads as TGTGCCTGGAGTAAATGGTTAGGGACAGGGGGCTCGAATTCACCCCTCCACTTT. Amino acids: CAWSKWLGTGGSNSPLHF.